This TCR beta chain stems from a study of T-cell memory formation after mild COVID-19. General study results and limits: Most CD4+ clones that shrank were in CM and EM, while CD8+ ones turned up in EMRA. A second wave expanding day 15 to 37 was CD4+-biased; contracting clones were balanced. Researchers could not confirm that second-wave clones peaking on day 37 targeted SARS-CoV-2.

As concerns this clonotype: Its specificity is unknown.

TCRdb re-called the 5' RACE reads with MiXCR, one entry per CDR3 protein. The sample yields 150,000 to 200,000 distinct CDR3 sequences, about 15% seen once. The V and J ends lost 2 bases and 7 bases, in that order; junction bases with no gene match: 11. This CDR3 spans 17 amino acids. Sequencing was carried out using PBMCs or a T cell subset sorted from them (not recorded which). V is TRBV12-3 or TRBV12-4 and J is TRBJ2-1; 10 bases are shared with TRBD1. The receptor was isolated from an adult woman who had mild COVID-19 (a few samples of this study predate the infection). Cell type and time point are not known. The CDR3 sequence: CASSLYGPGQGMNEQFF. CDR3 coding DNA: TGTGCCAGCAGTTTATATGGCCCGGGACAGGGGATGAATGAGCAGTTCTTC.